These T cell receptor beta chains were read from a single sample in a study of blood T cells in healthy people across ages. Each CDR3 protein is one row after TCRdb ran MiXCR on the 5' RACE reads. The sample lists more than 1 million distinct CDR3 sequences; 40% to 45% were seen once. Source material: blood. The source of these receptors is a woman aged 55-70 years in good health. Each CDR3 is given with its conserved first and last residue. D genes are given only for firm matches. Clone size, where shown, is once, few, many, or a class for clones that have expanded.

D gene | J gene | V gene | clone size | CDR3 protein | CDR3 DNA
TRBD2 | TRBJ2-7 | TRBV12-3/TRBV12-4 | - | CASSETSGSASSYNEQYF | TGTGCCAGCAGTGAGACTAGCGGGAGCGCAAGCTCCTACAATGAGCAGTACTTC
- | TRBJ1-4 | TRBV5-1 | - | CASSFSAGRNEKLFF | TGCGCCAGCAGCTTTTCGGCAGGGAGGAATGAAAAACTGTTTTTT
- | TRBJ2-5 | TRBV7-2 | - | CASSLAGDRYF | TGTGCCAGCAGCTTAGCGGGGGATCGGTACTTC
TRBD2 | TRBJ2-1 | TRBV28 | - | CASSLTSGPLVEQFF | TGTGCCAGCAGTTTAACTAGCGGGCCCCTGGTTGAGCAGTTCTTC
- | TRBJ1-2 | TRBV7-9 | - | CASSLVGSSNYGYTF | TGTGCCAGCAGCTTAGTAGGCAGCTCTAACTATGGCTACACCTTC
- | TRBJ2-7 | TRBV29-1 | few | CSVPGLAYEQYF | TGCAGCGTGCCGGGACTCGCCTACGAGCAGTACTTC
TRBD1 | TRBJ2-3 | TRBV29-1 | few | CSGRQGSTDTQYF | TGCAGCGGAAGACAGGGAAGCACAGATACGCAGTATTTT
TRBD1 | TRBJ2-7 | TRBV20-1 | few | CSARDRGQGRSYEQYF | TGCAGTGCTAGAGATCGGGGACAGGGTAGGTCCTACGAGCAGTACTTC
TRBD2 | TRBJ2-7 | TRBV6-5 | few | CASSRTSGDSYEQYF | TGTGCCAGCAGCCGGACTAGCGGGGACTCCTACGAGCAGTACTTC
- | TRBJ1-2 | TRBV7-8 | - | CASSFQGINYGYTF | TGTGCCAGCAGCTTCCAGGGCATTAACTATGGCTACACCTTC
- | TRBJ1-2 | TRBV12-3/TRBV12-4 | few | CASRTGGTGYGYTF | TGTGCCAGCAGGACGGGCGGGACGGGGTATGGCTACACCTTC